This T cell receptor beta chain was retrieved from a study of identifying expanded T cells in peripheral blood. Whole-study findings and limits: Variance in clone template counts between approximately two-week samples significantly increased with total template count across all healthy donors.

The CDR3 is 17 residues long. About this clone: Its matching antigen is unknown.

No infections or other immune events were documented during collection. Sequenced by immunoSEQ multiplex PCR; TCRdb stores in-frame clones only, minus some. The sample holds tens of thousands of clones, around 86% seen once. The receptor comes from a person aged 18 to 75 in good health. The chain combines TRBV21-1 with TRBJ1-1. TRBV21-1 is given as a pseudogene. The specimen sequenced was blood. The CDR3 sequence: CASSKWGFHLLNTEAFF. The CDR3 nucleotides read TGTGCCAGCAGCAAGTGGGGTTTTCACCTCTTGAACACTGAAGCTTTCTTT.